The source of this T cell receptor beta chain is a study of CD8+ T cells in alopecia areata (dated by TCRdb to between 2017 and 2018). For context, the study as a whole: The treated patients, all with moderate-to-severe alopecia areata, were enrolled in an open-label pilot trial of oral tofacitinib given at 5 to 10 mg twice daily. Biopsies were taken from tofacitinib-treated patients at baseline and at 4 and 24 weeks of treatment, and a later scalp biopsy was taken in several of the tofacitinib-treated patients. Patients stayed on tofacitinib for 6 to 18 months and then had 6 months of follow-up off drug so that delayed response and recurrence could be assessed. TCRbeta CDR3 regions were amplified by immunoSEQ multiplex PCR using 35 Vbeta forward and 13 Jbeta reverse primers. Scalp clonality was compared across normal scalp (n=4), patchy alopecia areata scalp (n=8), and alopecia totalis/universalis scalp (n=8). RNA was extracted with the PAXgene miRNA kit for fixed scalp, the miRNeasy kit for PBMCs, and the RNeasy kit for mouse skin. High-throughput TCRbeta sequencing was used to examine T cell clonal expansion in alopecia areata in both the C3H/HeJ mouse model and human patients. For the treated patients, the SALT score, which quantifies what percentage of scalp surface area is affected, served as the measure of disease severity. Human TCRbeta sequencing covered scalp tissue and sorted CD4+ and CD8+ peripheral blood T cells from patchy and totalis/universalis alopecia areata patients and healthy controls.

The sample's time point label is to be understood as: around 22 weeks on oral tofacitinib. The treatment or condition label corresponds to: oral pan-JAK inhibitor, 5-10 mg twice daily. Lesional scalp punch biopsies and peripheral blood were collected from alopecia areata patients. PBMCs were isolated by density centrifugation and stained for CD3, CD4 and CD8, after which CD4+ and CD8+ T cells were sorted on a FACSAria. This clone has just a few counts. Its recognized antigen is unknown. Nothing much larger sits one base from this clone, and base qualities are not available. The library was built by means of the immunoSEQ multiplex PCR assay. To provide template for TCR sequencing, every sample had RNA extracted and reverse transcribed into cDNA. SuperScript III was used for first-strand cDNA synthesis, primed with a 2:1 mix of oligo-dT and random hexamers. A synthetic immune receptor repertoire was used to measure amplification bias, and any remaining bias was corrected computationally. Concerning the study's data processing: After raw reads were preprocessed to remove errors, the CDR3 was defined following IMGT conventions as running from the conserved cysteine to phenylalanine. To get clonality, Shannon entropy was normalized by log2 of the number of productive unique TCRs and the result was subtracted from 1. Whether each scalp clone was CD4 or CD8 was inferred by checking scalp TCRbeta sequences against the CD4 and CD8 repertoires from sorted blood. The immuneACCESS repertoire file appears here via TCRdb, limited to in-frame rearrangements. These files lack a portion of the clones; in checked studies, under half of the deficit traces to unresolved V genes, and the cause of the others is not known. V and J calls and clone size are as listed in that table; D and trimming were resolved from the DNA. The sample has around 270,000 clones on record, about three fifths of them singletons. Clones ranked in the top ten supply more than 1.5% of the sample.

Findings and caveats that apply to the study as a whole: Because the treated cohort was small and had just a single nonresponder, larger studies are needed to establish links between baseline CD8+ expansion and response. TCR sequences shared between patients were less clear than in mice, possibly partly because of HLA diversity in the patient population. Unlike mouse skin, where gammadelta T cells dominate, normal human skin contains resident alphabeta T cells that get sequenced too, which complicates analysis of the scalp TCR repertoire. Lesional scalp, especially in alopecia totalis/universalis, showed higher clonality and more expanded CD8+ clones than normal scalp, suggesting antigenic drive. Tofacitinib significantly lowered scalp clonality and the number of expanded CD8+ clones among the top 100 scalp clones. Many expanded lesional clones persisted in scalp and blood during tofacitinib treatment, which may partly explain relapse after stopping treatment.

This TCR came from a human donor with alopecia areata. The sample here was CD4+ T cells sorted from blood, taken at week 24, from a patient treated with tofacitinib.

In nucleotide form, the sequence is TGTGCCATCAGTACCTCCTACGAGCAGTACTTC. It encodes CAISTSYEQYF. The V gene is TRBV10-3 and the J gene is TRBJ2-7, with no reliable assignment of the D segment. The V end loses 5 bases and the J end loses 0 bases, and a stretch of 2 bases separates them. CDR1 and CDR2 are read off the germline V gene as ENHRY and SYGVKD. From its cysteine to its phenylalanine, the CDR3 spans 11 amino acids. Only the CDR3 portion is preserved as DNA: 33 bases, with reading frame beginning at the first base.